This T cell receptor beta chain was observed in a study of T-cell memory formation after mild COVID-19. This clonotype was counted between two and nine times. Each CDR3 protein gets one entry after TCRdb re-called the 5' RACE reads with MiXCR. The sample holds some 300,000 distinct CDR3 sequences, approximately 19% seen once. Trimming took 5 bases from V and 3 from J, leaving 12 bases between them. Per germline, CDR1 SGHVS and CDR2 FNYEAQ. This CDR3 is 14 amino acids long. The V call is TRBV7-6, the J call TRBJ2-3; D not resolved. Sequencing input: PBMCs or a T cell subset sorted from them (not recorded which). The clonotype was recovered from a man aged 18 to 29 who had mild COVID-19 (a few samples of this study predate the infection). Cell type and time point are not known. The CDR3 sequence: CASSRFAVTDTQYF. CDR3 sequence (DNA): TGTGCCAGCAGCCGATTTGCGGTTACAGATACGCAGTATTTT.